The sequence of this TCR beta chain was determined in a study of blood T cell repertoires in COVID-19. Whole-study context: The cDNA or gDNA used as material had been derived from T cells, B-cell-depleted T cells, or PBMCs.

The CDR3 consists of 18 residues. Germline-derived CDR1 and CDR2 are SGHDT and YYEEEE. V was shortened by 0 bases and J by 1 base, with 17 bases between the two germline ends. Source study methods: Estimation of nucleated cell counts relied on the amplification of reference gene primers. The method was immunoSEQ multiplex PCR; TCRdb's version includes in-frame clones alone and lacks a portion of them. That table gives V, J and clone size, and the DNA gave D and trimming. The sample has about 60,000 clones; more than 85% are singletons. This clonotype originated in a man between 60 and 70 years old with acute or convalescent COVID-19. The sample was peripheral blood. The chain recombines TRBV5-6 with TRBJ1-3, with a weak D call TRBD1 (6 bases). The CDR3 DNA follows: TGTGCCAGCAGCTTGGGGCCCCAGGGGCCCATATCTGGAAACACCATATATTTT. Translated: CASSLGPQGPISGNTIYF.